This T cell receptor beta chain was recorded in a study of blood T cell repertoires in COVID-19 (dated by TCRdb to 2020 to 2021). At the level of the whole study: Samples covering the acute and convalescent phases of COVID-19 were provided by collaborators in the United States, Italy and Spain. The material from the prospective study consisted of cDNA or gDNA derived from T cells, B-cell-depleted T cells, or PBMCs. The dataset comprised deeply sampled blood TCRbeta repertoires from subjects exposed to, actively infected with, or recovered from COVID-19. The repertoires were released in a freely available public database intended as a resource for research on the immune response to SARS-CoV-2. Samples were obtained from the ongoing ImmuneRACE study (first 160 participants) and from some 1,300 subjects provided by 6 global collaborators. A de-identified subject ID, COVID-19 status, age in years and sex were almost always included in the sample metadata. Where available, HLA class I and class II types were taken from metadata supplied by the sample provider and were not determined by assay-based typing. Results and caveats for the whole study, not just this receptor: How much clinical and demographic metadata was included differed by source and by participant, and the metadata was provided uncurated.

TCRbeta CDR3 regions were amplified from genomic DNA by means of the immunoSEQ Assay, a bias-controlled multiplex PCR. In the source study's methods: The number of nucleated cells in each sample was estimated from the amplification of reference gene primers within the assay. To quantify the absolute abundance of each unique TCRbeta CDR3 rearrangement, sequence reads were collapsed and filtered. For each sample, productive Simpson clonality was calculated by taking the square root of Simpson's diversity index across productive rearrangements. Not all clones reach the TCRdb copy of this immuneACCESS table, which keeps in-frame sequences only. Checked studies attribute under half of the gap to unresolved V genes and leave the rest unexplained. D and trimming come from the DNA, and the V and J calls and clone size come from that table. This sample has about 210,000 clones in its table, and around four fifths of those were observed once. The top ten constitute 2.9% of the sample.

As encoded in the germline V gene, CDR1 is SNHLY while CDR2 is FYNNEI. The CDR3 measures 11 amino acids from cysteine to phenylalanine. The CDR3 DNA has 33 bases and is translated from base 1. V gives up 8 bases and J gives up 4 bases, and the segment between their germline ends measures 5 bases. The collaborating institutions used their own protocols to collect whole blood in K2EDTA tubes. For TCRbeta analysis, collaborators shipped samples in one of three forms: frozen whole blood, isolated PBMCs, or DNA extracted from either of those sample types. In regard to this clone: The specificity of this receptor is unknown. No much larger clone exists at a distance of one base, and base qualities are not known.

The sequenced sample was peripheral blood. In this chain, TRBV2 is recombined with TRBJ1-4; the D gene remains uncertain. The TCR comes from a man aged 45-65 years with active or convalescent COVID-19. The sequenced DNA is TGTGCCAGCCATTTTAATGAAAAACTGTTTTTT. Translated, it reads CASHFNEKLFF.